This T cell receptor (beta chain) was identified in a study of T cell repertoires in cytomegalovirus infection. Study in general: Well-studied HLA-B-restricted epitopes and recently identified HLA-C-restricted epitopes of CMV were both used in the study. Shared public TCR beta signatures pointed to both CMV infection and a matching HLA type.

A few counts support this clonotype. Its antigen is unknown. CDR3 length equals 17 residues. V shed 5 bases and J shed 0 bases, with 17 bases lying between them. Germline-derived CDR1 and CDR2 are SGHVS and FQNEAQ. One entry per CDR3 protein, called by TCRdb with MiXCR from the reads. The repertoire includes 400,000 to 600,000 distinct CDR3 sequences, about two fifths of them detected once, and around 44% sits in the top ten. Study findings and constraints: Dominant in the ex vivo response were TCR beta clonotypes restricted by HLA-C and specific for CMV. Individuals carrying CMV plus the relevant HLA were identified by cumulative frequency of public TCR beta families.

The chain uses TRBV7-8 and TRBJ1-3; D is unclear. This receptor was obtained from a human donor in good health (CMV status not recorded). Some clones in this sample may be carry-over from other donors' samples. The sequences come from cultured PBMCs, collected from culture after CMV antigen stimulation. Here the CDR3 DNA reads TGTGCCAGCAGCCCACGAATAGAACCGCGCTCTGGAAACACCATATATTTT. This codes for CASSPRIEPRSGNTIYF.